The clone carrying this T cell receptor (beta chain) showed up just once. Its antigen is not identified. The V gene end was trimmed by 5 bases and the J gene end by 5 bases; junction bases not matched to a gene: 6. CDR3 length: 13 amino acids. Germline-derived CDR1 and CDR2 are KGHSH and LQKENI. Measured with immunoSEQ multiplex PCR; TCRdb has only the in-frame clones, and not every one. The sample lists some 52,000 clones; 86% were seen once. The source of the sample is a study of OX40 agonist ivuxolimab in advanced cancers. Study background: Head and neck, renal cell, melanoma or hepatocellular carcinoma were the cancers that dose-escalation patients had.

Overall study results and limits: Within 6 weeks, CD4+ and CD8+ blood T cells expanded clonally at 0.1 to 3.0 mg/kg. A proportion of nonresponders additionally exhibited low normalized T-cell clonal expansion.

This clonotype was sampled from an adult with an advanced solid tumor such as melanoma, head and neck, liver or kidney cancer. The source material was CD4+ or CD8+ T cells sorted from blood, sampled in a trial of the OX40 agonist ivuxolimab. V and J are TRBV18 and TRBJ2-7; 7 bases match TRBD1. CDR3 loop: CASSTGTDHEQYF. The CDR3 DNA reads as TGTGCCAGCTCAACTGGGACAGACCACGAGCAGTACTTC.